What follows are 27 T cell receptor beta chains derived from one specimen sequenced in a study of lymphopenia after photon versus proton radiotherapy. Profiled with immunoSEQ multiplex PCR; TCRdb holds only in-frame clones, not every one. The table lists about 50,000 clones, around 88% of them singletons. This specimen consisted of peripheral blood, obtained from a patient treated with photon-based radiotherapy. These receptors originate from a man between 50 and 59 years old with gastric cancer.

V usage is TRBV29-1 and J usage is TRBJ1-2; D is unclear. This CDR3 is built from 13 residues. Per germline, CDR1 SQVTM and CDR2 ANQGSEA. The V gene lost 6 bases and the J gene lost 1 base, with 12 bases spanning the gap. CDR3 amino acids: CSVRRTINYGYTF. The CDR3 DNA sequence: TGCAGCGTGCGACGGACCATTAACTATGGCTACACCTTC.

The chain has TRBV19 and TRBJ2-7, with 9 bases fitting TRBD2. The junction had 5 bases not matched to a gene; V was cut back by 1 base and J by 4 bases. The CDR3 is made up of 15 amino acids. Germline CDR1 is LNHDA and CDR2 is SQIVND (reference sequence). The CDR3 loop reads CASSIAASGNYEQYF. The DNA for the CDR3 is TGTGCCAGTAGTATAGCGGCTAGCGGGAATTACGAGCAGTACTTC.

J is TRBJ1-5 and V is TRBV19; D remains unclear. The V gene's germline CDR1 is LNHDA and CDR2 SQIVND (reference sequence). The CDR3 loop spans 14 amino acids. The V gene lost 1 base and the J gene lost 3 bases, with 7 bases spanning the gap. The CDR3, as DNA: TGTGCCAGTAGTATAGGCCGGATCAATCAGCCCCAGCATTTT. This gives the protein CASSIGRINQPQHF.

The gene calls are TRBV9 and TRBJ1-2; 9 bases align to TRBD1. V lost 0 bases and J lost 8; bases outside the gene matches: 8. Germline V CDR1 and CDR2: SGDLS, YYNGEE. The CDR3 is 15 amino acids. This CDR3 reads CASSVGTGAFQGYTF. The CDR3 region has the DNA TGTGCCAGCAGCGTAGGGACAGGGGCCTTTCAGGGCTACACCTTC.

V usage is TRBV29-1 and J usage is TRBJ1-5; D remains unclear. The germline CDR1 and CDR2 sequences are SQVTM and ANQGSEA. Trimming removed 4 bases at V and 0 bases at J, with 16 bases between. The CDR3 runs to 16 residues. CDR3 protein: CSVVIGYADSNQPQHF. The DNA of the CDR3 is TGCAGCGTTGTTATAGGGTACGCGGATAGCAATCAGCCCCAGCATTTT. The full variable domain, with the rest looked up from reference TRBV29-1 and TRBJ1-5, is SAVISQKPSRDICQRGTSLTIQCQVDSQVTMMFWYRQQPGQSLTLIATANQGSEATYESGFVIDKFPISRPNLTFSTLTVSNMSPEDSSIYLCSVVIGYADSNQPQHFGDGTRLSIL.

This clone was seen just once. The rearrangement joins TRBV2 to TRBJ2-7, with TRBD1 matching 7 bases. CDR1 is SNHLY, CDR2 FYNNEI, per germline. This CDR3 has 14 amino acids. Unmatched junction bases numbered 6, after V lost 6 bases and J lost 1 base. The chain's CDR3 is CASRGGQRSYEQYF. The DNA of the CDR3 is TGTGCCAGCAGAGGGGGCCAGAGATCCTACGAGCAGTACTTC.

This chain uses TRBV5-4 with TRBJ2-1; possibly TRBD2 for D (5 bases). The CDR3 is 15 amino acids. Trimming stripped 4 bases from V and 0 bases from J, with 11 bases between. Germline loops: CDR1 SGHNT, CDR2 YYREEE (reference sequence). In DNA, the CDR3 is TGTGCCAGCAGCCCCTCGACTATCTCCTACAATGAGCAGTTCTTC. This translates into CASSPSTISYNEQFF.

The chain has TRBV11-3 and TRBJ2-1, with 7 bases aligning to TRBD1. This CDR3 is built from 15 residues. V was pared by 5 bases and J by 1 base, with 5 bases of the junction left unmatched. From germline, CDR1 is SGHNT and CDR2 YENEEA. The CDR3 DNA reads TGTGCCAGCAGCCCCGGACAGGCGTCCTACAATGAGCAGTTCTTC. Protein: CASSPGQASYNEQFF.

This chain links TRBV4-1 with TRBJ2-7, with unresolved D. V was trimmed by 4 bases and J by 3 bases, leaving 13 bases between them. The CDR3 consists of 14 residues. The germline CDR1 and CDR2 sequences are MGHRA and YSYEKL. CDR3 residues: CASSLVGSDYEQYF. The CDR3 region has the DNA TGCGCCAGCAGCCTTGTAGGTTCAGACTACGAGCAGTACTTC.

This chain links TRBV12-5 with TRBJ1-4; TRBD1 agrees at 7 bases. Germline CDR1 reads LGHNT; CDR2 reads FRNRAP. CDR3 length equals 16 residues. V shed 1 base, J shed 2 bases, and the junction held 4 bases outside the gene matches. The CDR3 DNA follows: TGTGCTAGTGGTTTGGCTCAGACAGGGACTAATGAAAAACTGTTTTTT. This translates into CASGLAQTGTNEKLFF. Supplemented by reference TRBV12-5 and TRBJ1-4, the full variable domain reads DARVTQTPRHKVTEMGQEVTMRCQPILGHNTVFWYRQTMMQGLELLAYFRNRAPLDDSGMPKDRFSAEMPDATLATLKIQPSEPRDSAVYFCASGLAQTGTNEKLFFGSGTQLSVL.

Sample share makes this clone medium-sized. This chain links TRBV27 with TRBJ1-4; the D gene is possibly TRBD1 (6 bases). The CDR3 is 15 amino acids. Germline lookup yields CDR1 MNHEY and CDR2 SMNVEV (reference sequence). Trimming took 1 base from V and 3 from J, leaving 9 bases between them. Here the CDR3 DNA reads TGTGCCAGCAGTTTATGGGGGACATCTAATGAAAAACTGTTTTTT. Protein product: CASSLWGTSNEKLFF.

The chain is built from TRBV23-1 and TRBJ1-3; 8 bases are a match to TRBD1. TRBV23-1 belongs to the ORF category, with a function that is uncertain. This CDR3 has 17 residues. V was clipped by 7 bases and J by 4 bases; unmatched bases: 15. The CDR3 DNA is TGCGCCAGCAACAAGCGACCCCAGGGGGCGAGAGGAAACACCATATATTTT. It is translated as CASNKRPQGARGNTIYF.

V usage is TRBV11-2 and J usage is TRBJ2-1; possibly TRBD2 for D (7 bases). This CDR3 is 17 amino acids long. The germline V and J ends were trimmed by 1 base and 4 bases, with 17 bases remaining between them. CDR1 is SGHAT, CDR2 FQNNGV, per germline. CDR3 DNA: TGTGCCAGCAGCTTAGGAGAGCGGCGGGGGCCGTACAATGAGCAGTTCTTC. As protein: CASSLGERRGPYNEQFF.

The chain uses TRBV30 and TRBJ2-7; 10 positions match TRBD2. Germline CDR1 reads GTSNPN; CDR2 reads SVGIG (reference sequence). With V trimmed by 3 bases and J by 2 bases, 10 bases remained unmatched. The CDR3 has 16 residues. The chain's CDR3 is CAWSQASSGRPYEQYF. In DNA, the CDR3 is TGTGCCTGGAGCCAGGCATCTAGCGGGAGACCCTACGAGCAGTACTTC. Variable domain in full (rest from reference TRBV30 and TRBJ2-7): SQTIHQWPATLVQPVGSPLSLECTVEGTSNPNLYWYRQAAGRGLQLLFYSVGIGQISSEVPQNLSASRPQDRQFILSSKKLLLSDSGFYLCAWSQASSGRPYEQYFGPGTRLTVT.

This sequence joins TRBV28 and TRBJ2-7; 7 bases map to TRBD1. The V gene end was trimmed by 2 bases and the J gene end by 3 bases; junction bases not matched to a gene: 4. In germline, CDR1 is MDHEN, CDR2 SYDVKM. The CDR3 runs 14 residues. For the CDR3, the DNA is TGTGCCAGCAGTTTACGAACAGGGGACTACGAGCAGTACTTC. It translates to CASSLRTGDYEQYF.

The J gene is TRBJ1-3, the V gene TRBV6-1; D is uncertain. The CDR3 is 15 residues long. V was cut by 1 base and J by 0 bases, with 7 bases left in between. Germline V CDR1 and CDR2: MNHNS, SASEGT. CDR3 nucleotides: TGTGCCAGCAGTGAAGAGGAGTCCTCTGGAAACACCATATATTTT. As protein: CASSEEESSGNTIYF.

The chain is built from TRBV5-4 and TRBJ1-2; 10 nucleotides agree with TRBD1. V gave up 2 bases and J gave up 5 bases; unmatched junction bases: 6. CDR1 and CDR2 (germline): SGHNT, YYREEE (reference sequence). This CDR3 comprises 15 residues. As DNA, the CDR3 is TGTGCCAGCAGCTTACAAGACAGGGGGCCTTATGGCTACACCTTC. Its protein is CASSLQDRGPYGYTF.

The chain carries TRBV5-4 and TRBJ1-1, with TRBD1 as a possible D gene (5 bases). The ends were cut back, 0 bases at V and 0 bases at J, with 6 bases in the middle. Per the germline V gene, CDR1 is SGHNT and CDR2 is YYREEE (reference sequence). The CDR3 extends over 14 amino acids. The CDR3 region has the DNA TGTGCCAGCAGCTTGGGGGGCTTGAACACTGAAGCTTTCTTT. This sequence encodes CASSLGGLNTEAFF.

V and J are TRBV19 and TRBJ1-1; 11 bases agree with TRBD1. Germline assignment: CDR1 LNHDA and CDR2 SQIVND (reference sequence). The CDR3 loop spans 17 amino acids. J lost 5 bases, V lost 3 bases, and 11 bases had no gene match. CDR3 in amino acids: CASSIGQGAGWRTEAFF. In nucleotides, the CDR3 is TGTGCCAGTAGTATCGGACAGGGGGCAGGCTGGAGGACTGAAGCTTTCTTT.

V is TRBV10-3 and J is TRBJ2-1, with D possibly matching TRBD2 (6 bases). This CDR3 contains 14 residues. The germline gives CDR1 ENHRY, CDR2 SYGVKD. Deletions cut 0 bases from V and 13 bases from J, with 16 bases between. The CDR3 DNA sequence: TGTGCCATCAGTGAGTCTGCGGGGAGATCAACCCAGTTCTTC. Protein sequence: CAISESAGRSTQFF.

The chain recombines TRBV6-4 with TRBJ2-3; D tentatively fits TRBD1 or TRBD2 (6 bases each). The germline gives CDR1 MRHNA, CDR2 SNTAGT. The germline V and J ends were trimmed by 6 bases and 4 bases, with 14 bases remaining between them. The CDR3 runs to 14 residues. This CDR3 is CASRNRGDPDTQYF. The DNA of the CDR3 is TGTGCCAGCAGGAATAGGGGGGATCCAGATACGCAGTATTTT.

CDR3 DNA sequence: TGTGCCAGCAGATTGGAGGGGCTAGCCAAAAACATTCAGTACTTC. This gives the protein CASRLEGLAKNIQYF. This chain connects TRBV2 to TRBJ2-4; TRBD2 is a possible D gene (6 bases). The CDR3 runs 15 residues. CDR1 is SNHLY and CDR2 is FYNNEI in the germline V gene. V dropped 6 bases and J dropped 0 bases, with 12 bases sitting between them.

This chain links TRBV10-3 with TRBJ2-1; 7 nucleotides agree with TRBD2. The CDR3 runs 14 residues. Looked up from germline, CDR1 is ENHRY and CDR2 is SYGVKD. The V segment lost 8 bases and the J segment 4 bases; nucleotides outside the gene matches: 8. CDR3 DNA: TGTGCCATCTCACGGGACTATTCATACAATGAGCAGTTCTTC. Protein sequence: CAISRDYSYNEQFF.

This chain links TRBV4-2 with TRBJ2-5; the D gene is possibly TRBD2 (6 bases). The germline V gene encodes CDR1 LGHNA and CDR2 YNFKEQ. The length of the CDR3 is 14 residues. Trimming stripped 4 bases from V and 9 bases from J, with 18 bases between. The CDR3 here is CASSPGLQEKAQYF. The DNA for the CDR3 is TGTGCCAGCAGCCCGGGACTCCAAGAGAAAGCCCAGTACTTC.

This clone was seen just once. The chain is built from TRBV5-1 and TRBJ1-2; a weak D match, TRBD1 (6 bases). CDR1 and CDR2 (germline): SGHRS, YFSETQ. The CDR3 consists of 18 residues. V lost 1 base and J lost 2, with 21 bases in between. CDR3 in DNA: TGCGCCAGCAGCTTGCAACAGGGAGGGCCAGCCTTGAACTATGGCTACACCTTC. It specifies CASSLQQGGPALNYGYTF.

The CDR3 DNA sequence: TGCGCCAGCAGCCGCCCGACAGCCCCAGGGGAGCTGTTTTTT. Encoded protein: CASSRPTAPGELFF. V usage is TRBV4-1 and J usage is TRBJ2-2; perhaps TRBD1 as D (5 bases). From germline, CDR1 is MGHRA and CDR2 YSYEKL. V dropped 4 bases and J dropped 8 bases, with 14 bases sitting between them. The CDR3 covers 14 residues.

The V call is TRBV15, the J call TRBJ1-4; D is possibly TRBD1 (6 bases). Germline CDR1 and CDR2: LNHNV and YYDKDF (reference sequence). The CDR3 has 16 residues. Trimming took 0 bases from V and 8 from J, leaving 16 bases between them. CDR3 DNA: TGTGCCACCAGCAGAGATGGAACAGGGAAGGGCGAAAAACTGTTTTTT. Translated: CATSRDGTGKGEKLFF.